This T cell receptor (beta chain) was captured by sequencing in a study of blood T cell repertoires in COVID-19. Overall study context: Collection of acute and convalescent COVID-19 samples took place in the United States, Italy and Spain.

The V end lost 9 bases, the J end lost 0 bases, and 8 bases lay between the germline ends. Per the germline V gene, CDR1 is LNHNV and CDR2 is YYDKDF (reference sequence). The CDR3 covers 12 residues. Original analysis: By means of reference gene primer amplification, nucleated cell counts were estimated. Repertoires were generated with immunoSEQ multiplex PCR, while TCRdb's copy carries only in-frame clones and drops some. Clone size and V and J calls were adopted from that table, with D and trimming inferred from the DNA. The table lists 200,000 to 300,000 clones, 88% of them singletons. Patients in Seattle were enrolled during active infection, then followed longitudinally.

The sequence came from a woman aged 30 to 39 with COVID-19, enrolled during active disease. Material: peripheral blood. The genes are TRBV15 and TRBJ1-1; D not resolved. DNA for the CDR3: TGTGCCACAGCGGGCCTGAACACTGAAGCTTTCTTT. Its translation is CATAGLNTEAFF.